The 26 T cell receptor beta chains presented below share a single source sample, sequenced in a study of blood T cell repertoires in COVID-19. Sequencing was performed with immunoSEQ multiplex PCR; in TCRdb, only in-frame clones are kept and a portion is missing. This table holds about 52,000 clones, around 86% found once. Sequenced material: peripheral blood. The receptors originated from a woman of 80 years or more with acute or convalescent COVID-19.

This chain joins TRBV5-4 and TRBJ2-5; TRBD1 agrees at 8 bases. The germline V gene has CDR1 SGHNT and CDR2 YYREEE (reference sequence). The CDR3 totals 15 residues. V shed 5 bases, J shed 2 bases, and the junction held 8 bases outside the gene matches. The CDR3 sequence is CASRQTGTGQETQYF. The CDR3, as DNA: TGTGCCAGCAGACAGACCGGGACAGGTCAAGAGACCCAGTACTTC.

This sequence joins TRBV5-5 and TRBJ2-1; TRBD2 aligns across 13 bases. Trimming at V came to 4 bases and at J to 7 bases, leaving 5 bases not matched to a gene. Per the germline V gene, CDR1 is SGHKS and CDR2 is YYEKEE (reference sequence). The CDR3 sequence is 15 residues long. The CDR3 loop reads CASSLGLAGSNEQFF. CDR3 coding DNA: TGTGCCAGCAGCCTGGGACTAGCGGGAAGTAATGAGCAGTTCTTC.

The gene calls are TRBV11-2 and TRBJ1-2; 10 bases fit TRBD1. Germline CDR1 is SGHAT and CDR2 is FQNNGV. Trimming took 5 bases from V and 8 from J; bases not matched to a gene: 5. The CDR3 sequence is 13 residues long. The CDR3: CASSPGTGEGYTF. The DNA for the CDR3 is TGTGCCAGCAGCCCTGGGACAGGGGAAGGCTACACCTTC.

The chain joins TRBV19 to TRBJ2-1; 9 bases line up with TRBD2. V gave up 5 bases and J gave up 9 bases; unmatched junction bases: 11. Germline V gene sequence: CDR1 LNHDA, CDR2 SQIVND (reference sequence). The CDR3 loop spans 15 amino acids. The CDR3 loop reads CASSVGTSRVFEQFF. DNA of the CDR3: TGTGCCAGTAGTGTCGGGACTAGCCGAGTATTTGAGCAGTTCTTC.

The V gene is TRBV19, the J gene TRBJ1-1; 7 bases are a match to TRBD1. The germline V gene has CDR1 LNHDA and CDR2 SQIVND (reference sequence). The CDR3 runs to 16 residues. V gave up 6 bases and J gave up 0 bases; unmatched junction bases: 10. The CDR3 here is CASRPRKGQLNTEAFF. DNA of the CDR3: TGTGCCAGTAGACCGAGGAAGGGACAGCTGAACACTGAAGCTTTCTTT.

The chain recombines TRBV11-2 with TRBJ2-7; D may be TRBD2 (5 bases). The CDR3 loop spans 14 amino acids. V lost 3 bases and J 0 bases, leaving 9 bases between the germline ends. In germline, CDR1 is SGHAT, CDR2 FQNNGV. The DNA of the CDR3 is TGTGCCAGCAGCTTGGACTGGAGCTCCTACGAGCAGTACGTC. It translates to CASSLDWSSYEQYV.

V usage is TRBV9 and J usage is TRBJ1-2, with D possibly matching TRBD1 (6 bases). This CDR3 is 14 amino acids long. V shed 4 bases and J shed 8 bases, with 18 bases lying between them. From germline, CDR1 is SGDLS and CDR2 YYNGEE. The CDR3 nucleotides are TGTGCCAGCAGCCAGGGGAACAGCGACAGGGGCTACACCTTC. Translation gives CASSQGNSDRGYTF.

The chain couples TRBV11-2 to TRBJ1-2; D gene unclear. There are 13 residues in the CDR3. Germline V gives CDR1 SGHAT, CDR2 FQNNGV. V lost 1 base and J 2 bases, leaving 5 bases between the germline ends. The CDR3: CASSLARNYGYTF. DNA for the CDR3: TGTGCCAGCAGCTTAGCCAGAAACTATGGCTACACCTTC.

The gene calls are TRBV6-5 and TRBJ1-6; 8 nucleotides align to TRBD1. J was trimmed by 7 bases and V by 8 bases; bases with no gene match: 7. The CDR3 loop spans 14 amino acids. CDR1 and CDR2 (germline): MNHEY, SVGAGI. For the CDR3, the DNA is TGTGCCAGCGGCAGGACAGGGATCAATTCACCCCTCCACTTT. It encodes CASGRTGINSPLHF.

The gene calls are TRBV7-8 and TRBJ2-2, with 12 bases identical to TRBD2. The CDR3 runs 17 residues. In germline, CDR1 is SGHVS, CDR2 FQNEAQ. V was pared by 4 bases and J by 4 bases, with 7 bases of the junction left unmatched. Written as DNA, the CDR3 is TGTGCCAGCAGCTCGCGACTAGCGGGAGAGATCACCGGGGAGCTGTTTTTT. Translating it yields CASSSRLAGEITGELFF. Looking up the rest from reference TRBV7-8 and TRBJ2-2 gives the full variable domain: GAGVSQSPRYKVAKRGQDVALRCDPISGHVSLFWYQQALGQGPEFLTYFQNEAQLDKSGLPSDRFFAERPEGSVSTLKIQRTQQEDSAVYLCASSSRLAGEITGELFFGEGSRLTVL.

This clone was counted a single time. The chain uses TRBV15 and TRBJ2-3; D is undetermined. Per germline, CDR1 LNHNV and CDR2 YYDKDF (reference sequence). This CDR3 comprises 12 residues. V was pared by 0 bases and J by 10 bases, with 8 bases between. The CDR3 spells CATSRDRMPQYF. CDR3 bases: TGTGCCACCAGCAGAGATAGAATGCCGCAGTATTTT.

This clone has at least ten counts. The chain couples TRBV5-3 to TRBJ2-2, with 14 bases identical to TRBD2. TRBV5-3 is recorded as an ORF, its role being uncertain. The CDR3 runs 19 residues. Germline trimming cut 0 bases from V and 3 bases from J; bases unmatched to any gene: 7. CDR3 in amino acids: CARSLGGLAGEVHTGELFF. In DNA form, the CDR3 reads TGTGCCAGAAGCTTGGGGGGACTAGCGGGAGAGGTCCACACCGGGGAGCTGTTTTTT.

The chain recombines TRBV3-1 (or the pseudogene TRBV3-2) with TRBJ1-6; D remains ambiguous. This CDR3 region has 15 residues. Trimming cost V 5 bases and J 5 bases, with 13 bases left between them. Germline V lookup: CDR1 LGHDT, CDR2 YNNKEL (reference sequence). DNA of the CDR3: TGTGCCAGCAGCACAGCTGCCACGCATAATTCACCCCTCCACTTT. Translating it yields CASSTAATHNSPLHF.

The chain has TRBV29-1 and TRBJ2-2; 9 bases are shared with TRBD1. The CDR3 runs 16 residues. J lost 4 bases, V lost 4 bases, and 10 bases had no gene match. Germline-derived CDR1 and CDR2 are SQVTM and ANQGSEA. The CDR3 DNA reads TGCAGCGTTGGATCAAGTACGACAGGGGGCACCGGGGAGCTGTTTTTT. It is translated as CSVGSSTTGGTGELFF.

The count of this clone is one. The chain couples TRBV27 to TRBJ1-2, with TRBD1 identical over 7 bases. The J segment lost 6 bases and the V segment lost 6 bases, leaving 10 bases of the junction unmatched. Germline CDR1 is MNHEY and CDR2 is SMNVEV (reference sequence). The CDR3 runs to 14 residues. CDR3 protein: CASSNRGAGHGYTF. Here the CDR3 DNA reads TGTGCCAGCAGCAACAGGGGAGCGGGCCATGGCTACACCTTC.

The gene calls are TRBV19 and TRBJ2-3; a possible D gene is TRBD1 (5 bases). This CDR3 contains 15 residues. Germline loops: CDR1 LNHDA, CDR2 SQIVND (reference sequence). The germline V and J ends were trimmed by 6 bases and 4 bases, with 17 bases remaining between them. CDR3 nucleotide sequence: TGTGCCAGTAGGTCTCCTCGGCAGGGCGCAGATACGCAGTATTTT. Protein sequence: CASRSPRQGADTQYF.

This chain joins TRBV18 and TRBJ1-1; D may be TRBD1 (5 bases). Germline V gene lookup returns CDR1 KGHSH and CDR2 LQKENI. Between the trimmed V and J ends, which lost 3 bases and 1 base, there was a span of 12 bases. The CDR3 is 15 amino acids. The CDR3 reads CASSPPGGENTEAFF. CDR3 DNA: TGTGCCAGCTCACCGCCGGGGGGGGAGAACACTGAAGCTTTCTTT. Complete variable domain (other parts from reference TRBV18 and TRBJ1-1): NAGVMQNPRHLVRRRGQEARLRCSPMKGHSHVYWYRQLPEEGLKFMVYLQKENIIDESGMPKERFSAEFPKEGPSILRIQQVVRGDSAAYFCASSPPGGENTEAFFGQGTRLTVV.

The chain has TRBV6-1 and TRBJ1-2, with 10 bases lining up with TRBD1. With V trimmed by 2 bases and J by 5 bases, 8 bases remained unmatched. Looked up from germline, CDR1 is MNHNS and CDR2 is SASEGT. The CDR3 runs 16 residues. The CDR3 DNA is TGTGCCAGCAGTGAAAACCCGAGGGGACAGGGGTATGGCTACACCTTC. It codes for CASSENPRGQGYGYTF.

The chain is built from TRBV5-1 and TRBJ2-3; 7 bases are shared with TRBD2. Germline-derived CDR1 and CDR2 are SGHRS and YFSETQ. V was clipped by 1 base and J by 4 bases; unmatched bases: 9. The CDR3 has 16 amino acids. The CDR3 sequence: CASSLSGLGYSDTQYF. The CDR3 nucleotides read TGCGCCAGCAGCTTGTCCGGACTAGGGTATTCAGATACGCAGTATTTT.

CDR3 protein: CASSLTPGLNTGELFF. For the CDR3, the DNA is TGTGCCAGCAGCCTGACTCCGGGACTTAACACCGGGGAGCTGTTTTTT. J is TRBJ2-2 and V is TRBV14; a possible D gene is TRBD2 (6 bases). CDR1 is SGHDN, CDR2 FVKESK, per germline. The V gene lost 4 bases and the J gene lost 2 bases, with 14 bases spanning the gap. The CDR3 has 16 amino acids.

Here the CDR3 DNA reads TGCAGCGGACTAGCGGGGAAGCAGTACGTC. Protein product: CSGLAGKQYV. This sequence joins TRBV29-1 and TRBJ2-7, with 11 bases aligning to TRBD2. V lost 7 bases, J lost 8 bases, and 1 base stayed unmatched. CDR3 size: 10 residues. Looked up from germline, CDR1 is SQVTM and CDR2 is ANQGSEA.

This chain joins TRBV5-1 and TRBJ2-5, with 9 bases aligning to TRBD2. CDR1 is SGHRS and CDR2 is YFSETQ in the germline V gene. The CDR3 runs 16 residues. Losses at the gene ends were 2 bases for V and 3 bases for J; bases not matched to a gene: 8. In DNA, the CDR3 is TGCGCCAGCAGCTTCTTGGCGGGAGGGCCGAAAGAGACCCAGTACTTC. It is translated as CASSFLAGGPKETQYF.

The rearrangement links TRBV5-1 to TRBJ2-2; D is possibly TRBD1 (6 bases). Trimming took 5 bases from V and 3 from J, leaving 14 bases between them. Germline loops: CDR1 SGHRS, CDR2 YFSETQ. The CDR3 contains 15 residues. The DNA for the CDR3 is TGCGCCAGCAGTACCAGGACAGACGACACCGGGGAGCTGTTTTTT. This gives the protein CASSTRTDDTGELFF.

V is TRBV14 and J is TRBJ2-7; 12 nucleotides line up with TRBD1. Germline CDR1 reads SGHDN; CDR2 reads FVKESK. CDR3 size: 17 residues. J gave up 6 bases and V 4 bases, and 13 bases lay outside the gene matches. The CDR3 DNA reads TGTGCCAGCAGCCTGGGACAGGGGGCGCCCCCCTCTTCCGAGCAGTACTTC. Translation gives CASSLGQGAPPSSEQYF.

The rearrangement links TRBV10-3 to TRBJ1-2; TRBD1 aligns across 8 bases. The CDR3 totals 14 residues. The germline V gene encodes CDR1 ENHRY and CDR2 SYGVKD. Losses at the gene ends were 4 bases for V and 5 bases for J; bases not matched to a gene: 6. The CDR3 region is CAISGQGTAYGYTF. The CDR3 nucleotides read TGTGCCATCAGTGGACAGGGGACGGCGTATGGCTACACCTTC.

This clone was found once. The chain uses TRBV10-1 and TRBJ1-6, with D maybe TRBD1 (5 bases). V was cut by 7 bases and J by 1 base, with 14 bases left in between. The CDR3 extends over 16 amino acids. Germline CDR1 reads WNHNN; CDR2 reads SYGVQD (reference sequence). The CDR3 loop reads CASTDSKMSYNSPLHF. The CDR3 coding sequence is TGCGCCAGCACCGACAGTAAAATGTCCTATAATTCACCCCTCCACTTT.